This TCR beta chain appears in the sequencing data of a study of beta chain features in type 1 diabetes. Germline CDR1 SGHTA, CDR2 FQGNSA. The V gene lost 5 bases and the J gene lost 7 bases, with 9 bases spanning the gap. The CDR3 contains 12 residues. Sequencing targeted expressed TCRB transcripts, as all isolated RNA had been reverse transcribed. Some clones are missing from TCRdb's copy, which holds only in-frame ones; the method was immunoSEQ multiplex PCR. The sample consists of about 370,000 clones, around 10% of them appearing once. Concerning this clone: Its antigen is currently unknown. Other DNA sequences of this sample code for an identical CDR3.

Sorting of CD4+ naive, central memory, regulatory and stem cell-like memory cells was performed via CD45RO/CCR7/CD25/CD127/CD95/CD27. Study conclusions and caveats: Naive, central memory and Treg TCRB repertoires seemed to resemble each other more closely in patients than they did in healthy donors. The VDJ junctions of type 1 diabetes patients carried fewer insertions and more deletions. When Type 1 diabetes patients were examined, their TCRB CDR3s proved moderately but significantly shorter in all four CD4+ subsets.

The origin of this receptor is a man aged 25-45 years with type 1 diabetes. The V and J genes are TRBV7-2 and TRBJ2-1; D not resolved. Sequencing used central memory CD4+ T cells from blood. The CDR3 sequence is CASSRDGNEQFF. In DNA, the CDR3 is TGTGCCAGCAGCCGTGACGGGAATGAGCAGTTCTTC.